These T cell receptor beta chains were read from a single sample in a study of blood T cell repertoires in COVID-19. Sequenced by immunoSEQ multiplex PCR; TCRdb stores in-frame clones only, minus some. Here the sample spans around 54,000 clones, about 78% being singletons. Sequencing input: PBMCs or T cells enriched from blood (not recorded which). The receptors were gathered from a woman between 50 and 59 years old with acute COVID-19. Both conserved end residues are part of each CDR3. The D gene is left open where the match is weak. Expanded clones are given a class, and other clones once, few, many or no size at all.

v_gene	j_gene	abundance	d_gene	CDR3nt	CDR3aa
TRBV27	TRBJ2-1	NA	TRBD2	TGTGCCAGCAGTTATGGCGGGGGGCATAGTGAGCAGTTCTTC	CASSYGGGHSEQFF
TRBV27	TRBJ1-5	NA	NA	TGTGCCAGCAGTTCCCGGACAGTGGGTCCAAATCAGCCCCAGCATTTT	CASSSRTVGPNQPQHF
TRBV6-5	TRBJ2-3	NA	TRBD2	TGTGCCAGCAGTTACTTCGGGGGGGCAGGGGATACGCAGTATTTT	CASSYFGGAGDTQYF
TRBV19	TRBJ2-3	once	TRBD2	TGTGCCAGTAGTCCGTCTAGCGGCTTCACAGATACGCAGTATTTT	CASSPSSGFTDTQYF
TRBV2	TRBJ2-7	few	TRBD1	TGTGCCAGCAAGGACAGGGGAGTCGAGCAGTACTTC	CASKDRGVEQYF
TRBV6-2/TRBV6-3	TRBJ2-7	NA	TRBD1	TGTGCCAGCAGCCAGAGGTCGACAGGGTCCGGGATCTACGAGCAGTACTTC	CASSQRSTGSGIYEQYF
TRBV19	TRBJ2-1	NA	NA	TGTGCCAGTAGTATAGGGGACTCGTCATACAATGAGCAGTTCTTC	CASSIGDSSYNEQFF
TRBV11-2	TRBJ1-4	few	NA	TGTGCCAGCAGCGATAGGGGTGTGGGGAATGAAAAACTGTTTTTT	CASSDRGVGNEKLFF
TRBV7-9	TRBJ1-2	NA	TRBD1	TGTGCCAGCGGGGACAGGGGGATGGATGGCTACACCTTC	CASGDRGMDGYTF
TRBV5-6	TRBJ1-4	NA	NA	TGTGCCAGCAGCTTGGAAGGCAGGGGTCGGGAAAAACTGTTTTTT	CASSLEGRGREKLFF
TRBV12-3/TRBV12-4	TRBJ1-1	few	NA	TGTGCCAGCAGTTCCCAGGGTACTGAAGCTTTCTTT	CASSSQGTEAFF
TRBV19	TRBJ2-3	NA	NA	TGTGCCAGTACCAGTCGACACTCTAGCACAGATACGCAGTATTTT	CASTSRHSSTDTQYF
TRBV28	TRBJ1-2	few	NA	TGTGCCAGCAGTTCGGGGGTAAACTATGGCTACACCTTC	CASSSGVNYGYTF
TRBV30	TRBJ1-5	NA	NA	TGTGCCTGGAGCGCTCCGGGACTGGGCAATCAGCCCCAGCATTTT	CAWSAPGLGNQPQHF
TRBV30	TRBJ2-7	NA	NA	TGTGCCTGGAGTGTACCCTTTGGGGGGGCTTACGAGCAGTACTTC	CAWSVPFGGAYEQYF
TRBV19	TRBJ1-5	few	TRBD1	TGTGCCAGTAGTAAACTACGACAGGGAGATCAGCCCCAGCATTTT	CASSKLRQGDQPQHF
TRBV5-1	TRBJ2-3	NA	TRBD1	TGCGCCAGCAGCCTTATCGACGACAGGGTGAGACACACAGATACGCAGTATTTT	CASSLIDDRVRHTDTQYF
TRBV30	TRBJ1-3	NA	TRBD1	TGTGCCTGGAGCCGCCTTACATACAGGGGAACTGGAAACACCATATATTTT	CAWSRLTYRGTGNTIYF
TRBV19	TRBJ1-4	NA	TRBD1	TGTGCCAGTAGCGCCGGGACAGATGAAAAACTGTTTTTT	CASSAGTDEKLFF
TRBV10-2	TRBJ2-1	NA	TRBD2	TGCGCCAGCAACCCCAAGCGGGGGGGCGTGGATGAGCAGTTCTTC	CASNPKRGGVDEQFF
TRBV18	TRBJ1-5	NA	NA	TGTGCCAGCTCACCAGCGGCAAGTCAGCCCCAGCATTTT	CASSPAASQPQHF
TRBV18	TRBJ2-7	NA	TRBD1	TGTGCCAGCTCAGATGGGACAGGGGGAACCTACGAGCAGTACTTC	CASSDGTGGTYEQYF
TRBV11-3	TRBJ1-1	NA	TRBD1	TGTGCCAGCAGCTCTCGACAGGGTGGAACTGAAGCTTTCTTT	CASSSRQGGTEAFF
TRBV6-5	TRBJ2-2	NA	NA	TGTGCCAGCAGTTACCCAGGGGTCGGGGAGCTGTTTTTT	CASSYPGVGELFF
TRBV6-5	TRBJ1-6	NA	NA	TGTGCCAGCAGCCAACAGGGCTCACCCCTCCACTTT	CASSQQGSPLHF
TRBV5-1	TRBJ2-5	NA	TRBD1	TGCGCCAGCAGCCCGAGGACAGGGGGCTTGATAGAGACCCAGTACTTC	CASSPRTGGLIETQYF
TRBV14	TRBJ1-2	NA	TRBD1	TGTGCCAGCAGCCAACTGACAGGGTACTATGGCTACACCTTC	CASSQLTGYYGYTF
TRBV30	TRBJ1-2	NA	NA	TGTGCCTGGAGAAAACAGTCGAACTATGGCTACACCTTC	CAWRKQSNYGYTF
TRBV7-4	TRBJ2-3	NA	NA	TGTGCCAGCAGCTTAGGGTGGGCGAGCACACAAGATACGCAGTATTTT	CASSLGWASTQDTQYF
TRBV5-1	TRBJ1-2	NA	TRBD1	TGCGCCAGCAGCTTGGCCAGACAGGGCCCTAACTATGGCTACACCTTC	CASSLARQGPNYGYTF
TRBV7-3	TRBJ1-2	NA	TRBD1	TGTGCCAGCAGCTTCGACAGGGGAGGTAGCTACACCTTC	CASSFDRGGSYTF
TRBV7-2	TRBJ1-1	NA	NA	TGTGCCAGCAGCTTAGAGCGAAACACTGAAGCTTTCTTT	CASSLERNTEAFF
TRBV30	TRBJ2-7	NA	TRBD2	TGTGCCTGGAGACTAGCGGGGGCTACATACGAGCAGTACTTC	CAWRLAGATYEQYF
TRBV28	TRBJ2-3	once	NA	TGTGCCAGCAGTTGGGCCAGTGAAACAGATACGCAGTATTTT	CASSWASETDTQYF
TRBV2	TRBJ2-7	NA	TRBD2	TGTGCCAGCAGTGTTCGGGGGGAGTCTTACGAGCAGTACTTC	CASSVRGESYEQYF
TRBV28	TRBJ1-1	NA	TRBD1	TGTGCCAGCAGTTCAGGGGGCGACACTGAAGCTTTCTTT	CASSSGGDTEAFF
TRBV28	TRBJ1-5	NA	TRBD1	TGTGCCAGCAGTCCACACGGACAGGGCTCTCAGCCCCAGCATTTT	CASSPHGQGSQPQHF
TRBV15	TRBJ1-1	few	NA	TGTGCCACCAGCACCCAAGGGGGGAACACTGAAGCTTTCTTT	CATSTQGGNTEAFF
TRBV2	TRBJ1-5	NA	NA	TGTGCCAGCAAGAACAGGGATGGGATCAATCAGCCCCAGCATTTT	CASKNRDGINQPQHF
TRBV2	TRBJ2-7	NA	TRBD1	TGTGCCAGCAGTCGGGGGACAGGCGCCTACGAGCAGTACTTC	CASSRGTGAYEQYF
TRBV19	TRBJ2-2	NA	TRBD1	TGTGCCAGTAGTCTGGGACAGGGTGAGCACACCGGGGAGCTGTTTTTT	CASSLGQGEHTGELFF
TRBV7-9	TRBJ1-4	NA	NA	TGTGCCAGCAGCCCCCCTGGCGAAAAACTGTTTTTT	CASSPPGEKLFF
TRBV25-1	TRBJ1-4	few	NA	TGTGCCAGCAGTGCAAGCGACAGATCTAATGAAAAACTGTTTTTT	CASSASDRSNEKLFF